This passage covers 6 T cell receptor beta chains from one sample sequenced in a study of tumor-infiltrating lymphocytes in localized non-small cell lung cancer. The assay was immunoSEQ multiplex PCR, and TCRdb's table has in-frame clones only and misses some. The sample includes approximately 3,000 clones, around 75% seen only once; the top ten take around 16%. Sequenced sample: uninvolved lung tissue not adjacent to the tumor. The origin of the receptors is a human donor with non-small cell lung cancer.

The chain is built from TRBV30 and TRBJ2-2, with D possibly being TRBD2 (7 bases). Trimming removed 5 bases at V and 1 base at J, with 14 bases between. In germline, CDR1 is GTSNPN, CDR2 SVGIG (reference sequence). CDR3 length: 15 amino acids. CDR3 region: CAWARRGRNTGELFF. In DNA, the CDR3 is TGTGCCTGGGCTAGGCGGGGGCGGAACACCGGGGAGCTGTTTTTT.

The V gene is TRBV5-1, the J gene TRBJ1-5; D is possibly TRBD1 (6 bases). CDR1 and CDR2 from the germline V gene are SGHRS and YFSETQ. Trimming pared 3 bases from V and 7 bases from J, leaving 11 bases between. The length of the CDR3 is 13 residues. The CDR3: CASSWEGDQPQHF. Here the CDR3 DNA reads TGCGCCAGCAGCTGGGAGGGGGACCAGCCCCAGCATTTT.

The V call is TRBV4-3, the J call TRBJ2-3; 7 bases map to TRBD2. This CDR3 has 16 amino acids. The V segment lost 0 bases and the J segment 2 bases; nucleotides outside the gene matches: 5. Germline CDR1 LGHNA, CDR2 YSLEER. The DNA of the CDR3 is TGCGCCAGCAGCCAAGAAGGCGGGAGCGCCACAGATACGCAGTATTTT. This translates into CASSQEGGSATDTQYF.

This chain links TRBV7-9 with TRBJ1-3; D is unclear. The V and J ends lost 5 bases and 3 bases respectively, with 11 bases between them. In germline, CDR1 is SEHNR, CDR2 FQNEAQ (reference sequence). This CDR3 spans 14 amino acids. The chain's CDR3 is CASSLDWGGNTIYF. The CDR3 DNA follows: TGTGCCAGCAGCCTGGACTGGGGTGGAAACACCATATATTTT.

CDR3: CAIMVTQGVRTEAFF. CDR3 nucleotide sequence: TGTGCCATCATGGTGACACAGGGGGTAAGGACTGAAGCTTTCTTT. This sequence joins TRBV10-3 and TRBJ1-1; 8 nucleotides match TRBD1. Germline trimming cut 7 bases from V and 5 bases from J; bases unmatched to any gene: 12. The CDR3 runs 15 residues. Germline assignment: CDR1 ENHRY and CDR2 SYGVKD.

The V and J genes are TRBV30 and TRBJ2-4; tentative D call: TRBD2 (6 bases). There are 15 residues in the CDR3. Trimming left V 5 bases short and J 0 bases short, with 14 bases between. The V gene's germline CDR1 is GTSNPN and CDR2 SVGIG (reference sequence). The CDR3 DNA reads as TGTGCCTGGTCCAGAGCGGGTGTAGCCAAAAACATTCAGTACTTC. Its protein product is CAWSRAGVAKNIQYF.